Shown below are 11 T cell receptor beta chains from a single sample sequenced in a study of post-analysis software for immune sequencing data. Study-level results: Five TRBV segments were significantly more frequent in patients than in controls. TRBV5-6, TRBV5-1 and TRBV20-1 were among these segments.

Sequencing libraries made from TCR beta cDNA carried unique molecular identifiers. One entry per CDR3 protein, called by TCRdb with MiXCR from the PCR reads. Of roughly 800,000 distinct CDR3 sequences in the sample, roughly 50% were seen once. Their target antigens are unknown. The sequencing sample was made of blood. The receptors come from a girl aged 10-17 years with multiple sclerosis.

This chain joins TRBV2 and TRBJ2-7; no definite D call. V lost 1 base to trimming and J lost 2 bases, with 9 bases between them. CDR3 length: 14 residues. Germline CDR1 is SNHLY and CDR2 is FYNNEI. CDR3: CASSEDGDPYEQYF. Written as DNA, the CDR3 is TGTGCCAGCAGTGAAGATGGGGATCCCTACGAGCAGTACTTC. The full variable domain, in which reference TRBV2 and TRBJ2-7 provide the parts outside the CDR3, is EPEVTQTPSHQVTQMGQEVILRCVPISNHLYFYWYRQILGQKVEFLVSFYNNEISEKSEIFDDQFSVERPDGSNFTLKIRSTKLEDSAMYFCASSEDGDPYEQYFGPGTRLTVT.

The V call is TRBV29-1, the J call TRBJ2-2; TRBD1 agrees at 7 bases. CDR3 size: 13 residues. Germline V gene data show CDR1 as SQVTM and CDR2 as ANQGSEA. With 7 bases clipped from V and 3 bases from J, the junction kept 5 bases outside the gene matches. The DNA of the CDR3 is TGCAGCGCGACAGGGTTACACACCGGGGAGCTGTTTTTT. This codes for CSATGLHTGELFF.

This clonotype was detected a few times. The V gene is TRBV7-3, the J gene TRBJ2-6; the D is unclear. The germline CDR1 and CDR2 sequences are SGHTA and FQGTGA. The CDR3 totals 16 residues. V was pared by 4 bases and J by 0 bases, with 10 bases between. The CDR3 sequence is CASSSRTYSGANVLTF. The CDR3 region has the DNA TGTGCCAGCAGCTCGAGGACGTACTCTGGGGCCAACGTCCTGACTTTC.

The rearrangement links TRBV5-1 to TRBJ2-7; weak D call: TRBD1 (5 bases). This CDR3 contains 14 residues. The V and J ends lost 4 bases and 6 bases respectively, with 17 bases between them. Germline CDR1 is SGHRS and CDR2 is YFSETQ. The CDR3 sequence is CASSPEPDRSEQYF. In DNA, the CDR3 is TGCGCCAGCAGCCCCGAACCTGACAGATCCGAGCAGTACTTC.

This clonotype was observed a handful of times. V gene TRBV9 combines with J gene TRBJ2-5; unclear D gene. This CDR3 has 13 amino acids. Germline V gene data show CDR1 as SGDLS and CDR2 as YYNGEE. Trimming took 0 bases from V and 11 from J, leaving 14 bases between them. The CDR3 is CASSVEAWDEQYF. The CDR3 region has the DNA TGTGCCAGCAGCGTAGAAGCGTGGGATGAGCAGTACTTC.

This clonotype appeared a few times. The V call is TRBV5-1, the J call TRBJ2-6; 7 bases are shared with TRBD2. CDR1 SGHRS and CDR2 YFSETQ come from the germline V gene. This CDR3 is built from 17 residues. The trim removed 4 bases at V and 0 bases at J, leaving 7 bases unmatched. The CDR3 DNA reads as TGCGCCAGCAGCCTCGGGACTACCCTCTCTGGGGCCAACGTCCTGACTTTC. This gives the protein CASSLGTTLSGANVLTF.

This clonotype was seen ten or more times. The chain links TRBV9 to TRBJ2-7, with D possibly being TRBD2 (6 bases). Germline CDR1 reads SGDLS; CDR2 reads YYNGEE. The ends were cut back, 4 bases at V and 5 bases at J, with 16 bases in the middle. CDR3 length equals 14 residues. The CDR3 DNA is TGTGCCAGCAGCCTCGGGACTCCTCGGGACGAGCAGTACTTC. This gives the protein CASSLGTPRDEQYF. Full variable domain (outside the CDR3, taken from reference TRBV9 and TRBJ2-7): DSGVTQTPKHLITATGQRVTLRCSPRSGDLSVYWYQQSLDQGLQFLIQYYNGEERAKGNILERFSAQQFPDLHSELNLSSLELGDSALYFCASSLGTPRDEQYFGPGTRLTVT.

This chain links TRBV2 with TRBJ2-7; no reliable D call. V was cut by 7 bases and J by 4 bases, with 8 bases left in between. This CDR3 is 11 amino acids long. CDR1 and CDR2 (germline): SNHLY, FYNNEI. This CDR3 reads CASKTQYEQYF. The CDR3 DNA sequence: TGTGCCAGCAAGACACAGTACGAGCAGTACTTC.

The chain recombines TRBV5-8 with TRBJ2-4; D not certain. Germline V gives CDR1 SGHTS, CDR2 YDEGEE. This CDR3 comprises 14 residues. V gave up 2 bases and J gave up 1 base, with 7 bases separating them. The CDR3 is CASSFLVAKNIQYF. Here the CDR3 DNA reads TGTGCCAGCAGCTTCCTAGTTGCCAAAAACATTCAGTACTTC. The variable domain in full, with the rest retrieved from reference TRBV5-8 and TRBJ2-4, is EAGVTQSPTHLIKTRGQQATLRCSPISGHTSVYWYQQALGLGLQFLLWYDEGEERNRGNFPPRFSGRQFPNYSSELNVNALELEDSALYLCASSFLVAKNIQYFGAGTRLSVL.

The J gene is TRBJ1-4, the V gene TRBV6-5; D remains ambiguous. CDR1 is MNHEY, CDR2 SVGAGI, per germline. Trimming removed 0 bases at V and 8 bases at J, with 16 bases between. This CDR3 contains 16 residues. The DNA for the CDR3 is TGTGCCAGCAGTTACTCGATTACGAGGGCTGGCGAAAAACTGTTTTTT. The encoded protein is CASSYSITRAGEKLFF.

This clonotype was observed once. The chain employs TRBV20-1 and TRBJ1-3, with a tentative D call TRBD1 (6 bases). CDR1 and CDR2 (germline): DFQATT, SNEGSKA (reference sequence). The germline V and J ends were trimmed by 5 bases and 0 bases, with 11 bases remaining between them. The CDR3 totals 14 residues. The CDR3 DNA sequence: TGCAGTGCTTTCTGGGACATCTCTGGAAACACCATATATTTT. It yields the protein CSAFWDISGNTIYF.